This is a list of T cell receptor beta chains from one sample in a study of cytomegalovirus exposure and HLA in healthy donors. The repertoire was sequenced with immunoSEQ multiplex PCR; TCRdb's copy has only in-frame clones and lacks some. The repertoire holds under 200,000 clones, with about 80% as singletons. Specimen: PBMCs. These receptor sequences come from a man aged 60-69 years in good health and CMV-seronegative. Both conserved end residues are part of each CDR3. The order of the fields is D gene, V gene, clone size, J gene, CDR3 protein, CDR3 DNA. A D gene is named only where the DNA matches it firmly. Clone size is given for some rows only: seen once, a few or many times, or a class if the clone is expanded.

TRBD1	TRBV6-1	.	TRBJ1-4	CASNRGNSNEKLFF	TGTGCCAGTAACAGGGGGAATTCTAATGAAAAACTGTTTTTT
TRBD2	TRBV6-5	.	TRBJ2-1	CASRLAGGGNEQFF	TGTGCCAGCAGGCTAGCGGGAGGGGGCAATGAGCAGTTCTTC
.	TRBV9	.	TRBJ2-4	CASSAGGGGAKNIQYF	TGTGCCAGCAGCGCCGGGGGCGGGGGAGCCAAAAACATTCAGTACTTC
TRBD2	TRBV30	.	TRBJ2-1	CAWSPRGGSSYNEQFF	TGTGCCTGGAGCCCGCGGGGAGGGAGCTCCTACAATGAGCAGTTCTTC
TRBD1	TRBV6-1	.	TRBJ2-2	CASRTTGGTGELFF	TGTGCCAGCAGAACGACAGGGGGCACCGGGGAGCTGTTTTTT
TRBD1	TRBV30	once	TRBJ2-7	CAWSVKDRGSGEQYF	TGTGCCTGGAGTGTCAAGGACAGGGGAAGCGGCGAGCAGTACTTC
.	TRBV30	.	TRBJ2-7	CAWSVTEDEQYF	TGTGCCTGGAGTGTAACGGAGGATGAGCAGTACTTC
TRBD2	TRBV5-6	.	TRBJ2-2	CASSFGTRKINTGELFF	TGTGCCAGCAGCTTTGGGACTAGAAAGATAAACACCGGGGAGCTGTTTTTT
TRBD2	TRBV6-1	.	TRBJ2-2	CASSDNWGLADFTGELFF	TGTGCCAGCAGTGATAACTGGGGACTAGCGGATTTCACCGGGGAGCTGTTTTTT
.	TRBV6-1	.	TRBJ2-6	CASSGYGSSGANVLTF	TGTGCCAGCAGTGGGTATGGGAGCTCTGGGGCCAACGTCCTGACTTTC
TRBD2	TRBV10-3	.	TRBJ2-1	CAISEPSGGYSNEQFF	TGTGCCATCAGTGAGCCGAGCGGGGGATATTCCAATGAGCAGTTCTTC
.	TRBV7-9	.	TRBJ2-1	CASSYYRDTRYNEQFF	TGTGCCAGCAGTTACTACCGGGACACGCGTTACAATGAGCAGTTCTTC
.	TRBV9	.	TRBJ2-1	CASTAGVRGYNEQFF	TGTGCCAGCACCGCAGGAGTAAGGGGGTACAATGAGCAGTTCTTC
.	TRBV5-4	.	TRBJ1-5	CASSLELNQPQHF	TGTGCCAGCAGCTTAGAGCTTAATCAGCCCCAGCATTTT
.	TRBV7-9	once	TRBJ1-2	CASSLAQGYGYTF	TGTGCCAGCAGCTTAGCACAGGGTTATGGCTACACCTTC
.	TRBV6-1	few	TRBJ2-7	CASRTAYYEQYF	TGTGCCAGCAGGACAGCGTACTACGAGCAGTACTTC
.	TRBV28	once	TRBJ2-3	CASSLARRGTDTQYF	TGTGCCAGCAGTTTAGCGAGGAGGGGCACAGATACGCAGTATTTT
TRBD1	TRBV5-1	.	TRBJ1-2	CASSRGQTGYGYPF	TGCGCCAGCAGCAGGGGACAGACTGGCTATGGCTACCCCTTC
.	TRBV2	few	TRBJ2-4	CASSGIGQGNRDIQYF	TGTGCCAGCAGTGGGATAGGCCAGGGAAATAGGGACATTCAGTACTTC
.	TRBV5-1	once	TRBJ2-2	CASSFGLFTGELFF	TGCGCCAGCAGCTTCGGACTTTTCACCGGGGAGCTGTTTTTT
TRBD1	TRBV29-1	.	TRBJ1-4	CSVRQGSANEKLFF	TGCAGCGTTCGACAGGGGTCTGCTAATGAAAAACTGTTTTTT
.	TRBV2	.	TRBJ1-2	CASGTGSYGYTF	TGTGCCAGCGGTACAGGGAGCTATGGCTACACCTTC
.	TRBV6-1	.	TRBJ1-1	CASSVLQGLNTEAFF	TGTGCCAGCAGTGTTCTACAGGGCCTCAACACTGAAGCTTTCTTT
.	TRBV6-5	.	TRBJ1-6	CASSRGGAQNSPLHF	TGTGCCAGCAGCCGTGGTGGGGCCCAGAATTCACCCCTCCACTTT
TRBD1	TRBV2	.	TRBJ1-1	CASSRTGGLNTEAFF	TGTGCCAGCAGTCGGACAGGAGGGTTGAACACTGAAGCTTTCTTT
TRBD1	TRBV19	.	TRBJ2-7	CASSTYPGQGSYEQYF	TGTGCCAGTAGTACCTACCCGGGACAGGGTTCCTACGAGCAGTACTTC
TRBD2	TRBV7-8	.	TRBJ2-3	CASSFLAGGFTDTQYF	TGTGCCAGCAGCTTCCTAGCGGGGGGTTTCACAGATACGCAGTATTTT
.	TRBV7-2	few	TRBJ2-3	CASSRLVGDTQYF	TGTGCCAGCAGCCGACTAGTGGGGGATACGCAGTATTTT
TRBD2	TRBV19	.	TRBJ2-7	CASSTAGGPSEQYF	TGTGCCAGTAGTACTGCGGGAGGGCCCTCCGAGCAGTACTTC
TRBD1	TRBV7-9	.	TRBJ2-1	CASSLRTGGNYEQFF	TGTGCCAGCAGCCTAAGGACAGGGGGCAACTATGAGCAGTTCTTC
TRBD2	TRBV7-3	few	TRBJ2-1	CASSLGTSGSNEQFF	TGTGCCAGCAGCTTAGGGACTAGCGGGAGTAATGAGCAGTTCTTC
.	TRBV6-5	.	TRBJ2-1	CASSGLYNEQFF	TGTGCCAGTTCGGGACTCTACAATGAGCAGTTCTTC
.	TRBV19	.	TRBJ1-2	CASSMIDRREGYTF	TGTGCCAGTAGTATGATCGACAGGAGAGAGGGCTACACCTTC
.	TRBV19	.	TRBJ1-6	CASSQLWGGDNSPLHF	TGTGCCAGCTCCCAGCTTTGGGGAGGGGACAATTCACCCCTCCACTTT
.	TRBV6-4	.	TRBJ1-2	CASNGEPIVYGYTF	TGTGCCAGCAACGGAGAGCCCATAGTATATGGCTACACCTTC
TRBD1	TRBV5-4	.	TRBJ2-1	CASSLTQGAYNEQFF	TGTGCCAGCAGCTTGACACAGGGGGCGTACAATGAGCAGTTCTTC
TRBD1	TRBV6-5	.	TRBJ1-1	CASRRGTGEAFF	TGTGCCAGCAGACGTGGGACAGGTGAAGCTTTCTTT
TRBD2	TRBV6-1	.	TRBJ2-1	CASSALAGGPYNEQFF	TGTGCCAGCAGTGCACTAGCGGGGGGTCCCTACAATGAGCAGTTCTTC
.	TRBV10-1	.	TRBJ2-3	CASSRGQPSTDTQYF	TGCGCCAGCAGCCGAGGACAACCAAGCACAGATACGCAGTATTTT
TRBD2	TRBV6-6	.	TRBJ2-3	CASSFSGGDTDTQYF	TGTGCCAGCAGTTTTAGCGGGGGGGACACAGATACGCAGTATTTT
TRBD2	TRBV5-1	.	TRBJ2-1	CASSSTSGGVDEQFF	TGCGCCAGCAGCTCAACTAGCGGGGGGGTGGATGAGCAGTTCTTC
.	TRBV15	once	TRBJ1-1	CATSRDLGTMNTEAFF	TGTGCCACCAGCAGAGATCTGGGCACCATGAACACTGAAGCTTTCTTT
.	TRBV10-1	.	TRBJ1-2	CASSEFSGSGYTF	TGCGCCAGCAGTGAGTTCAGCGGCAGTGGCTACACCTTC
.	TRBV5-1	.	TRBJ2-3	CASSLDGTPTTDTQYF	TGCGCCAGCAGCTTGGACGGGACACCTACCACAGATACGCAGTATTTT
.	TRBV30	.	TRBJ2-7	CAWTGPTYEQYF	TGTGCCTGGACAGGGCCAACCTACGAGCAGTACTTC
TRBD2	TRBV4-1	.	TRBJ2-1	CASSPTLIRTSGGRSNNEQFF	TGCGCCAGCAGCCCCACCCTAATACGGACTAGCGGGGGGCGGTCCAACAATGAGCAGTTCTTC
TRBD2	TRBV29-1	.	TRBJ2-3	CSGANAGGGPDTQYF	TGCAGCGGTGCGAATGCGGGAGGCGGGCCAGATACGCAGTATTTT
.	TRBV29-1	.	TRBJ2-2	CSVEDRQANTGELFF	TGCAGCGTTGAAGATCGACAGGCCAACACCGGGGAGCTGTTTTTT
.	TRBV5-5	.	TRBJ2-5	CASSLGRLVAETQYF	TGTGCCAGCAGCTTGGGGAGACTAGTCGCAGAGACCCAGTACTTC
.	TRBV5-6	.	TRBJ1-5	CASSFRGLSYSNQPQHF	TGTGCCAGCAGCTTCCGGGGTCTGTCCTATAGCAATCAGCCCCAGCATTTT
TRBD1	TRBV7-2	.	TRBJ2-3	CASSDRGATDTQYF	TGTGCCAGCAGCGACAGGGGCGCCACAGATACGCAGTATTTT
.	TRBV30	.	TRBJ1-4	CAWKVRVVWDEKLFF	TGTGCCTGGAAAGTCAGGGTAGTTTGGGATGAAAAACTGTTTTTT
TRBD2	TRBV11-1	.	TRBJ2-1	CASSPQAGVAEQFF	TGTGCCAGCAGCCCCCAAGCGGGAGTTGCTGAGCAGTTCTTC